This T cell receptor (beta chain) was identified in a study of blood T cell repertoires in COVID-19. About the study: Material from acute and convalescent COVID-19 was sourced from the United States, Italy and Spain. The analysed material was cDNA or gDNA that came from T cells, B-cell-depleted T cells, or PBMCs.

Germline values: CDR1 LGHDT, CDR2 YNNKEL (reference sequence). The CDR3 runs to 15 residues. Trimming removed 4 bases from V and 2 bases from J, with 14 bases in between. Profiling relied on immunoSEQ multiplex PCR, and the TCRdb table lists in-frame clones only, not all of them. The sample includes some 23,000 clones, around 75% seen only once; the top ten take 60%. The source material was peripheral blood. The clonotype comes from an elderly woman with acute or convalescent COVID-19. This chain uses TRBV3-1 (or the pseudogene TRBV3-2) with TRBJ1-2; no firm D call. The CDR3 here is CASSPRGTENYGYTF. The CDR3 nucleotides are TGTGCCAGCAGCCCCCGTGGAACAGAGAACTATGGCTACACCTTC.